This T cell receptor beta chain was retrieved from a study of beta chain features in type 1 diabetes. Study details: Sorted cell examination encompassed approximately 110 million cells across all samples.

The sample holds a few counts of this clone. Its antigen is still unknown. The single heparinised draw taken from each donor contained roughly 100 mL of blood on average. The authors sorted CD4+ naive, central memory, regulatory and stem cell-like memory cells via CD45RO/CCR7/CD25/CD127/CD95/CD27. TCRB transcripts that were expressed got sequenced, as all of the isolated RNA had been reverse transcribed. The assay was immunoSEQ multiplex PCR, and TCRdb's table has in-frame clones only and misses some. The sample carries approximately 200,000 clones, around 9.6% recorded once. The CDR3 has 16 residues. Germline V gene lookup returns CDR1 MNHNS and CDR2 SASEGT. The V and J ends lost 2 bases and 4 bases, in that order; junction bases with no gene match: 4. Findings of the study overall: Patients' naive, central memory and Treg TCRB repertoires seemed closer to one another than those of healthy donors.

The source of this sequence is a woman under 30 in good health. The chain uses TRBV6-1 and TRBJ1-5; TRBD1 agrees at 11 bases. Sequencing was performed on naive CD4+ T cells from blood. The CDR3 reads CASSEWGQGVNQPQHF. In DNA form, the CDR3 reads TGTGCCAGCAGTGAATGGGGACAGGGGGTGAATCAGCCCCAGCATTTT.